This T cell receptor (beta chain) is from a study of spatial heterogeneity in lung cancer. Described time point: blood taken at disease recurrence. Without sorting, whole RNA was sequenced from tumor, nontumor lung or frozen PBMC. This clonotype occurred many times. Its target is unknown. With the library built for alpha chains, this beta chain is off target and its frequency is not meaningful. TCRdb processed the 5' RACE reads anew with MiXCR; each CDR3 protein has one entry. The sample holds 8,800 or so distinct CDR3 sequences, around 4.2% seen once. Study observations and caveats: At resection, ubiquitous expanded tumor TCRs appeared in blood more than at follow-up.

V lost 5 bases and J lost 0, with 14 bases in between. The CDR3 covers 15 residues. Germline V lookup: CDR1 MDHEN, CDR2 SYDVKM. The sample consisted of PBMCs, taken at recurrence. The TCR originated in a female donor with early-stage non-small cell lung cancer. The V call is TRBV28, the J call TRBJ2-7; perhaps TRBD1 as D (6 bases). The CDR3 spells CASSANPGVSYEQYF. In nucleotides, the CDR3 is TGTGCCAGCAGTGCTAATCCAGGGGTCTCCTACGAGCAGTACTTC.